The rows below give T cell receptor beta chains drawn from one sample of a study of technical replicates of blood from a few donors. Clones were read by immunoSEQ multiplex PCR, and TCRdb kept only the in-frame ones, dropping some. This sample has some 63,000 clones, with around 87% found just once. Material for sequencing was PBMCs. The origin of the receptors is a human donor in good health. Some clones in this sample may be carry-over from other donors' samples. CDR3s include the opening cysteine and the closing phenylalanine or tryptophan. D genes are given only for firm matches. Some rows have no size entry. The others give once, few or many, or a class for an expanded clone.

J	D	size	V	CDR3	DNA
TRBJ1-5	.	.	TRBV2	CASSERTGGEKPQHF	TGTGCCAGCAGTGAGCGGACGGGAGGGGAGAAGCCCCAGCATTTT
TRBJ1-2	.	.	TRBV5-6	CASTAQVYYGYTF	TGTGCCAGCACCGCACAGGTATACTATGGCTACACCTTC
TRBJ2-7	.	.	TRBV4-3	CASSQATLYHEQYF	TGCGCCAGCAGCCAAGCAACCCTATACCACGAGCAGTACTTC
TRBJ1-5	TRBD1	.	TRBV9	CASSGQGANQPQHF	TGTGCCAGCAGCGGACAGGGTGCAAATCAGCCCCAGCATTTT
TRBJ2-7	TRBD2	.	TRBV6-1	CASSGLGVAGTYEQYF	TGTGCCAGCAGTGGACTCGGGGTAGCGGGAACCTACGAGCAGTACTTC
TRBJ2-7	.	.	TRBV11-2	CASSSQLGRKFYEQYF	TGTGCCAGCAGCTCCCAGCTTGGGAGAAAGTTCTACGAGCAGTACTTC
TRBJ2-1	.	.	TRBV11-1	CASSLSIRGAPYNEQFF	TGTGCCAGCAGCTTATCAATCAGGGGGGCCCCCTACAATGAGCAGTTCTTC
TRBJ1-2	.	.	TRBV18	CASSPASPHPDGYTF	TGTGCCAGCTCACCTGCCAGTCCTCATCCCGATGGCTACACCTTC
TRBJ1-1	.	.	TRBV5-6	CASSLMRRGGFNTEAFF	TGTGCCAGCAGCTTGATGAGGAGGGGTGGGTTCAACACTGAAGCTTTCTTT
TRBJ1-2	TRBD1	.	TRBV29-1	CSVVEGGGGYTF	TGCAGCGTTGTCGAAGGGGGCGGGGGCTACACCTTC
TRBJ1-4	TRBD1	.	TRBV2	CASSVSGGNEKLFF	TGTGCCAGTAGCGTCTCAGGGGGTAATGAAAAACTGTTTTTT
TRBJ2-3	TRBD2	once	TRBV11-3	CASSSRTSGATDTQYF	TGTGCCAGCAGCTCCAGGACTAGCGGGGCCACAGATACGCAGTATTTT
TRBJ2-7	.	.	TRBV11-2	CASSLGIGLSYEQYF	TGTGCCAGCAGCTTAGGCATCGGACTTTCCTACGAGCAGTACTTC
TRBJ2-4	.	.	TRBV10-3	CAISDRGPIQYF	TGTGCCATCAGTGACAGGGGTCCCATTCAGTACTTC
TRBJ2-5	TRBD2	.	TRBV6-5	CASTGLAGGFETQYF	TGTGCCAGCACTGGACTAGCGGGGGGTTTTGAGACCCAGTACTTC
TRBJ2-4	TRBD1	.	TRBV4-3	CASSHATGNKNIQYF	TGCGCCAGCAGCCACGCGACAGGGAACAAAAACATTCAGTACTTC
TRBJ2-7	.	.	TRBV2	CASRAESGEQYF	TGTGCCAGCAGAGCGGAGAGTGGCGAGCAGTACTTC
TRBJ2-7	.	.	TRBV9	CASSVGSSSPEQYF	TGTGCCAGCAGCGTAGGCTCTAGTTCTCCCGAGCAGTACTTC
TRBJ2-3	.	.	TRBV30	CAWGTPYHPDTQYF	TGTGCCTGGGGGACTCCATATCACCCAGATACGCAGTATTTT
TRBJ1-1	.	.	TRBV4-3	CASSQATGITEAFF	TGCGCCAGCAGCCAAGCCACAGGGATAACTGAAGCTTTCTTT
TRBJ2-5	TRBD2	.	TRBV5-1	CASSSWGTTHRETQYF	TGCGCCAGCAGCTCCTGGGGGACTACCCACCGAGAGACCCAGTACTTC
TRBJ1-2	.	.	TRBV9	CASSGRNLNHQGYTF	TGTGCCAGCAGCGGCAGGAACCTCAACCATCAGGGCTACACCTTC
TRBJ1-2	.	few	TRBV18	CASSLLRQDVPYGYTF	TGTGCCAGCTCACTCCTAAGACAGGACGTGCCCTACGGCTACACCTTC
TRBJ1-2	TRBD1	.	TRBV11-1	CASSLDRGDDGYTF	TGTGCCAGCAGCCTGGACAGGGGGGATGATGGCTACACCTTC
TRBJ2-5	TRBD1	once	TRBV5-4	CASSPNRGETQYF	TGTGCCAGCAGCCCCAACAGGGGGGAGACCCAGTACTTC
TRBJ1-6	.	.	TRBV5-4	CASSLRGTSGGSPLHF	TGTGCCAGCAGCTTAAGAGGAACAAGTGGTGGTTCACCCCTCCACTTT
TRBJ2-7	TRBD2	.	TRBV4-2	CASSQEGLAGSYEQYF	TGTGCCAGCAGCCAGGAGGGACTAGCGGGTTCCTACGAGCAGTACTTC
TRBJ2-2	.	.	TRBV7-9	CASSLTDTNTGELFF	TGTGCCAGCAGCCTAACAGACACGAACACCGGGGAGCTGTTTTTT
TRBJ1-2	TRBD1	.	TRBV7-2	CASSLGHLTGNGYTF	TGTGCCAGCAGCTTAGGACACCTGACAGGGAACGGCTACACCTTC
TRBJ2-1	TRBD2	.	TRBV9	CASSPGLAVTYNEQFF	TGTGCCAGCAGCCCGGGACTAGCGGTTACCTACAATGAGCAGTTCTTC
TRBJ2-7	.	once	TRBV30	CAWSVGAYYEQYF	TGTGCCTGGAGTGTTGGGGCCTACTACGAGCAGTACTTC
TRBJ2-2	.	.	TRBV5-1	CASSTGQHNTGELFF	TGCGCCAGCAGCACCGGACAGCACAACACCGGGGAGCTGTTTTTT
TRBJ2-6	.	.	TRBV28	CASSSPVNSGANVLTF	TGTGCCAGCAGTTCGCCGGTTAACTCTGGGGCCAACGTCCTGACTTTC
TRBJ1-2	TRBD1	.	TRBV5-1	CASSWTGERGYTF	TGCGCCAGCAGCTGGACAGGGGAAAGGGGCTACACCTTC
TRBJ2-3	.	.	TRBV4-1	CASSQDLRRGIADTQYF	TGCGCCAGCAGCCAAGATCTGCGTCGGGGGATTGCAGATACGCAGTATTTT